Included here is one TCR beta chain sequence, with context. J was trimmed by 7 bases and V by 0 bases; bases with no gene match: 5. Looked up from germline, CDR1 is KGHSH and CDR2 is LQKENI. This CDR3 contains 16 residues. Original methodology: For nucleated cells, counts were estimated from reference gene primer amplification. The protocol was immunoSEQ multiplex PCR, while the TCRdb copy is restricted to in-frame clones and leaves out a portion. V and J calls and clone size follow that table, whereas D and trimming were derived from the DNA. The sample contains roughly 68,000 clones, under 85% of which appear only once. The sample belongs to a study of blood T cell repertoires in COVID-19.

The source is a woman aged 45-59 years with acute or convalescent COVID-19. The rearrangement links TRBV18 to TRBJ2-1; TRBD2 agrees at 11 bases. The specimen was peripheral blood. This CDR3 is CASSPPLAGALNEQFF. The CDR3 region has the DNA TGTGCCAGCTCACCACCACTAGCGGGAGCGTTAAATGAGCAGTTCTTC.